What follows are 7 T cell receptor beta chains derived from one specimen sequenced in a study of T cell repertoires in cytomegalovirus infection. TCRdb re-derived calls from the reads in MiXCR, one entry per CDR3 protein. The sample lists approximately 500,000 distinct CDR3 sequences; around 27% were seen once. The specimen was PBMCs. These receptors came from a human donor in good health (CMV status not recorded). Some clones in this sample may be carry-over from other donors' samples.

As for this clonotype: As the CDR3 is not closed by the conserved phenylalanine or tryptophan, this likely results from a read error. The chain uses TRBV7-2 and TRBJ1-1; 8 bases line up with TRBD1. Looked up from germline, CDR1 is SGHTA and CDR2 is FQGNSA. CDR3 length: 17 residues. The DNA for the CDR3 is TGTGCCCGCAGCCGACGAGGACAGGGTCGAATGAACACTGAAGCTTTCTCT. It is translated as CARSRRGQGRMNTEAFS.

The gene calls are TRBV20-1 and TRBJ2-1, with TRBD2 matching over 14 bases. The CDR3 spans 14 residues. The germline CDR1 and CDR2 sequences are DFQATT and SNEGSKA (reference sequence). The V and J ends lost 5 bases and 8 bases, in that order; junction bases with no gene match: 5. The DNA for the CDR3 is TGCAGTGCTCAGGGACTAGCGGGAGATGATGAGCAGTTCTTC. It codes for CSAQGLAGDDEQFF.

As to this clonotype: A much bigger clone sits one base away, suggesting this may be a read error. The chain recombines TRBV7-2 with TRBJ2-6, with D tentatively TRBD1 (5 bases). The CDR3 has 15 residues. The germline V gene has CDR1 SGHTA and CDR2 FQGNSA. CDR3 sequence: CASSFYSSGANILTF. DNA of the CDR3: TGTGCCAGCAGCTTTTACTCCTCTGGGGCCAACATCCTGACTTTC.

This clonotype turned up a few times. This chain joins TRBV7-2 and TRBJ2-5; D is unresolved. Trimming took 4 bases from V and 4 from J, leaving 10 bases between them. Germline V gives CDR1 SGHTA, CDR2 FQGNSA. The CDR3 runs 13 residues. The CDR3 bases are TGTGCCAGCAGCTGGATGAAGCTAGAGACCCAGTACTTC. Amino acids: CASSWMKLETQYF.

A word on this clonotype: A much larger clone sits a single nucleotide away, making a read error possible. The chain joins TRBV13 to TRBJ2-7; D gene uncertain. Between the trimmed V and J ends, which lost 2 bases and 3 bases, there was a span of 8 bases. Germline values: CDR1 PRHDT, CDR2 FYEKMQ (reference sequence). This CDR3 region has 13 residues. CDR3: CASSLRPNYEQYV. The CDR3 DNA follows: TGTGCCAGCAGCTTACGACCGAACTACGAGCAGTACGTC.

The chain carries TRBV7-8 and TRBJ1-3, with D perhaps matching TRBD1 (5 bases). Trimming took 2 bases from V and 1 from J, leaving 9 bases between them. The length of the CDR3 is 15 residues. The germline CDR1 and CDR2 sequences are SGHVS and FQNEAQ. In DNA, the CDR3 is TGTGCCAGCAGCTTAAGTGAGGGGTCTGGAAACACCATATATTTT. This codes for CASSLSEGSGNTIYF.

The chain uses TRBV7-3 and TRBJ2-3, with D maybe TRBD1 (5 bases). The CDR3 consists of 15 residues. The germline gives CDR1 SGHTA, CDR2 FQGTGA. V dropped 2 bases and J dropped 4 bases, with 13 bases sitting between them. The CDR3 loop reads CASSLAQGSPDTQYF. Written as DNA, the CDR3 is TGTGCCAGCAGCTTAGCCCAGGGCTCCCCAGATACGCAGTATTTT.